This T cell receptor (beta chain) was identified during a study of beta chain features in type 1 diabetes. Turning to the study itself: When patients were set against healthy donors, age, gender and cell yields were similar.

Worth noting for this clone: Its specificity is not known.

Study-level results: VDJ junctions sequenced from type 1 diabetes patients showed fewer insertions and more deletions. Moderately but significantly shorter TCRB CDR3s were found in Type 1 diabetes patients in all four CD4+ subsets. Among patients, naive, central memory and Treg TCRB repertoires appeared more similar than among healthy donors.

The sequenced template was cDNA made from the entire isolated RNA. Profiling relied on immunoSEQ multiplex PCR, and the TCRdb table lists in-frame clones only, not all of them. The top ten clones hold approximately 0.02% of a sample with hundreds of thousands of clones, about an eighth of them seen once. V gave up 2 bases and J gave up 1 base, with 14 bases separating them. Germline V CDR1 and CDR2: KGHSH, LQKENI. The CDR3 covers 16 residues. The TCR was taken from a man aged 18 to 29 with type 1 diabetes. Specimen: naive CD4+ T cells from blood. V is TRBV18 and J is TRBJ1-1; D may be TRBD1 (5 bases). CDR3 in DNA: TGTGCCAGCTCACCATCACAGGACTGGGGGAACACTGAAGCTTTCTTT. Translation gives CASSPSQDWGNTEAFF.